This TCR beta chain was sequenced for a study of T cell responses to AZD1222 COVID-19 vaccine. Study at large: Pooled samples include second doses given at about 4 or 12 weeks. Whole-study results and caveats: The study reported that nearly half of spike-specific TCRs target unmutated variant regions.

Here immunoSEQ multiplex PCR was the method, and the copy in TCRdb shows in-frame clones only, minus some. The data contain around 50,000 clones, around 80% of them seen just once; the ten biggest clones take up about 9.4%. Comment on this clone: The antigen is not known.

The junction had 3 bases not matched to a gene; V was cut back by 3 bases and J by 1 base. The CDR3 covers 14 residues. In germline, CDR1 is PRHDT, CDR2 FYEKMQ (reference sequence). The gene calls are TRBV13 and TRBJ2-7; TRBD1 matches 7 bases. This clonotype was obtained from an adult in good health. The sample in question was peripheral blood, obtained on day 0 of AZD1222 vaccination. The CDR3, as DNA: TGTGCCAGCAGCTTCGAGACAGGGTCCTACGAGCAGTACTTC. This gives the protein CASSFETGSYEQYF.